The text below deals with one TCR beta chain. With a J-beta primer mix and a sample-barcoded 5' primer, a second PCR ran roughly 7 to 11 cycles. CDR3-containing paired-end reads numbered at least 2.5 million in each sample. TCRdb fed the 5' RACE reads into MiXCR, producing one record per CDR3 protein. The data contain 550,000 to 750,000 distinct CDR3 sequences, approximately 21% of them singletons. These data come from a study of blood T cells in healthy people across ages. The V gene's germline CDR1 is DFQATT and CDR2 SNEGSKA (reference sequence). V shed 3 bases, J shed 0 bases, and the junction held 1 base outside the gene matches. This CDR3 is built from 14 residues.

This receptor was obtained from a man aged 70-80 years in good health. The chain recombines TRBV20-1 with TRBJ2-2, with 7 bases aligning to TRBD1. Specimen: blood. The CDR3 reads CSARDRTNTGELFF. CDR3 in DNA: TGCAGTGCTAGGGACAGGACGAACACCGGGGAGCTGTTTTTT.